A selection of T cell receptor beta chains follows, all from one sample in a study of cytomegalovirus exposure and HLA in healthy donors. Sequencing used immunoSEQ multiplex PCR; TCRdb keeps in-frame clones, though not all of them. The sample records roughly 130,000 clones, roughly 80% being singletons. The source material was PBMCs. These receptors came from a woman aged 40-49 years in good health and CMV-seronegative. Each CDR3 is given with its conserved first and last residue. Each record gives: clone size, V gene, J gene, D gene, CDR3 DNA, CDR3 protein. D genes are given only for firm matches. The listing skips clone size in some rows; elsewhere it reads once, few, many or a size class.

size: .
V: TRBV28
J: TRBJ1-2
D: TRBD1
DNA: TGTGCCAGCAGTACCACCGGGACAGGGTATGGCTACACCTTC
CDR3: CASSTTGTGYGYTF

size: .
V: TRBV28
J: TRBJ2-1
D: TRBD1
DNA: TGTGCCAGCACCTTCGGGGACAGGGTCTACAATGAGCAGTTCTTC
CDR3: CASTFGDRVYNEQFF

size: .
V: TRBV4-1
J: TRBJ1-5
D: TRBD1
DNA: TGCGCCAGCAGCCCCTGGACAGGGAATAGCAATCAGCCCCAGCATTTT
CDR3: CASSPWTGNSNQPQHF

size: .
V: TRBV4-3
J: TRBJ1-5
D: .
DNA: TGCGCCAGCAGCCACCGGACAGAGGATCAGCCCCAGCATTTT
CDR3: CASSHRTEDQPQHF

size: .
V: TRBV28
J: TRBJ2-7
D: .
DNA: TGTGCCAGCAGTATCAGACAGGTCTACGAGCAGTACTTC
CDR3: CASSIRQVYEQYF

size: .
V: TRBV6-5
J: TRBJ2-2
D: TRBD2
DNA: TGTGCCAGCAGTTACTCCGCTAGCGGGGCCGGGGAGCTGTTTTTT
CDR3: CASSYSASGAGELFF

size: .
V: TRBV2
J: TRBJ2-5
D: .
DNA: TGTGCCAGCAGCCATTCCACCAAAGACAGATCTCAAGAGACCCAGTACTTC
CDR3: CASSHSTKDRSQETQYF

size: few
V: TRBV28
J: TRBJ2-7
D: .
DNA: TGTGCCAGCAGATCCGGGAGCTCCTACGAGCAGTACTTC
CDR3: CASRSGSSYEQYF

size: .
V: TRBV9
J: TRBJ2-3
D: .
DNA: TGTGCCAGCGGGCGGGGAGACACAGATACGCAGTATTTT
CDR3: CASGRGDTDTQYF

size: .
V: TRBV10-3
J: TRBJ1-4
D: .
DNA: TGTGCCATCAGTGAGGGACTCAGTAATGAAAAACTGTTTTTT
CDR3: CAISEGLSNEKLFF

size: .
V: TRBV7-2
J: TRBJ2-7
D: TRBD2
DNA: TGTGCCAGCAGCGAGCGGGAGCCCCACCACTACGAGCAGTACTTC
CDR3: CASSEREPHHYEQYF

size: .
V: TRBV4-3
J: TRBJ2-5
D: .
DNA: TGCGCCAGCAGCCAAGACAGGGGACAAGAGACCCAGTACTTC
CDR3: CASSQDRGQETQYF

size: .
V: TRBV18
J: TRBJ2-7
D: TRBD1
DNA: TGTGCCAGCTCACGGAATACAGGGGGCGAGCAGTACTTC
CDR3: CASSRNTGGEQYF

size: few
V: TRBV6-1
J: TRBJ1-5
D: .
DNA: TGTGCCAGCAGTGAAACCCCGGGGAATCAGCCCCAGCATTTT
CDR3: CASSETPGNQPQHF

size: .
V: TRBV9
J: TRBJ2-5
D: .
DNA: TGTGCCACCAGCGTACGAGGCCTCCAAGAGACCCAGTACTTC
CDR3: CATSVRGLQETQYF

size: .
V: TRBV19
J: TRBJ1-1
D: .
DNA: TGTGCCAGTAGTCCAGCTTCGACAGCCACTGAAGCTTTCTTT
CDR3: CASSPASTATEAFF

size: .
V: TRBV29-1
J: TRBJ2-2
D: .
DNA: TGCAGCGCCGGGACTGGGAACACCGGGGAGCTGTTTTTT
CDR3: CSAGTGNTGELFF

size: .
V: TRBV5-5
J: TRBJ2-7
D: .
DNA: TGTGCCAGCAGCGCCGGGACTTCCTACGAGCAGTACTTC
CDR3: CASSAGTSYEQYF

size: .
V: TRBV7-2
J: TRBJ1-1
D: TRBD1
DNA: TGTGCCAGCAGCCGAGACAGGGGTCTTGTGAACACTGAAGCTTTCTTT
CDR3: CASSRDRGLVNTEAFF

size: .
V: TRBV28
J: TRBJ2-1
D: .
DNA: TGTGCCAGCAGTTTATCCCCGACTAGTATGAAGTTCTTC
CDR3: CASSLSPTSMKFF

size: .
V: TRBV4-1
J: TRBJ2-3
D: TRBD2
DNA: TGCGCCAGCAGCCAATCGGGACTAGCGGGATCGGGCACAGATACGCAGTATTTT
CDR3: CASSQSGLAGSGTDTQYF

size: once
V: TRBV5-1
J: TRBJ1-1
D: TRBD1
DNA: TGCGCCAGCAGCGCAATCCCGACAGGGCTGAACACTGAAGCTTTCTTT
CDR3: CASSAIPTGLNTEAFF

size: .
V: TRBV4-3
J: TRBJ2-7
D: TRBD1
DNA: TGCGCCAGCAGCCAAGAAGAACAGGGGACCTACGAGCAGTACTTC
CDR3: CASSQEEQGTYEQYF

size: .
V: TRBV9
J: TRBJ2-2
D: .
DNA: TGTGCCAGCAGCGTTTGGACACCACCGGACACCGGGGAGCTGTTTTTT
CDR3: CASSVWTPPDTGELFF

size: .
V: TRBV29-1
J: TRBJ2-1
D: TRBD1
DNA: TGCAGCGTTGATACGGGACAGGGGTCCTACAATGAGCAGTTCTTC
CDR3: CSVDTGQGSYNEQFF

size: .
V: TRBV5-4
J: TRBJ1-1
D: .
DNA: TGTGCCAGCAGCTTGGGGGGGGAAAGTACTGAAGCTTTCTTT
CDR3: CASSLGGESTEAFF

size: .
V: TRBV7-2
J: TRBJ2-1
D: TRBD1
DNA: TGTGCCAGCAGCGCCTCTACAGGGGCCTCCTACAATGAGCAGTTCTTC
CDR3: CASSASTGASYNEQFF

size: once
V: TRBV2
J: TRBJ1-5
D: .
DNA: TGTGCCAGCAGTGGGCAGGGCCCAAATCAGCCCCAGCATTTT
CDR3: CASSGQGPNQPQHF

size: .
V: TRBV4-2
J: TRBJ2-6
D: TRBD1
DNA: TGTGCCAGCAGCCCCGGACAGGGGGGGTCTGGGGCCAACGTCCTGACTTTC
CDR3: CASSPGQGGSGANVLTF

size: .
V: TRBV7-9
J: TRBJ1-4
D: .
DNA: TGTTCCAGCAGCTTACTAAAACAGGGTATTTATGAAAAACTGTTTTTT
CDR3: CSSSLLKQGIYEKLFF

size: once
V: TRBV5-4
J: TRBJ2-5
D: .
DNA: TGTGCCAGCAGCTTGGGGACTACCCAAGAGACCCAGTACTTC
CDR3: CASSLGTTQETQYF